Listed here are 3 T cell receptor beta chains from one sample, sequenced in a study of blood T cell repertoires in COVID-19. Produced via immunoSEQ multiplex PCR; TCRdb's table is partial and in-frame only. The repertoire includes about 130,000 clones, roughly 80% of them detected once, and around 15% sits in the top ten. Sequenced input: peripheral blood. Receptors originate from a woman aged 45-65 years with acute or convalescent COVID-19.

The chain recombines TRBV3-1 (or the pseudogene TRBV3-2) with TRBJ2-7, with 7 nucleotides matching TRBD2. CDR3 size: 15 residues. Unmatched junction bases numbered 5, after V lost 0 bases and J lost 3 bases. In germline, CDR1 is LGHDT, CDR2 YNNKEL (reference sequence). The CDR3 sequence is CASSQDGRGIYEQYF. Here the CDR3 DNA reads TGTGCCAGCAGCCAAGATGGGCGGGGGATCTACGAGCAGTACTTC.

The chain joins TRBV2 to TRBJ1-1, with 7 bases matching TRBD1. V lost 6 bases to trimming and J lost 0 bases; unmatched junction nucleotides: 13. From germline, CDR1 is SNHLY and CDR2 FYNNEI. This CDR3 has 17 residues. CDR3: CASSLLGTATLNTEAFF. The CDR3 DNA sequence: TGTGCCAGCAGCCTATTAGGGACAGCGACACTGAACACTGAAGCTTTCTTT.

The J gene is TRBJ1-5, the V gene TRBV19; 9 nucleotides agree with TRBD1. V dropped 4 bases and J dropped 4; count of bases not matched to a gene: 8. The CDR3 is 16 amino acids. The germline CDR1 and CDR2 sequences are LNHDA and SQIVND (reference sequence). The CDR3 sequence is CASSTGTGRFNQPQHF. Written as DNA, the CDR3 is TGTGCCAGTAGTACCGGGACAGGGCGATTTAATCAGCCCCAGCATTTT.